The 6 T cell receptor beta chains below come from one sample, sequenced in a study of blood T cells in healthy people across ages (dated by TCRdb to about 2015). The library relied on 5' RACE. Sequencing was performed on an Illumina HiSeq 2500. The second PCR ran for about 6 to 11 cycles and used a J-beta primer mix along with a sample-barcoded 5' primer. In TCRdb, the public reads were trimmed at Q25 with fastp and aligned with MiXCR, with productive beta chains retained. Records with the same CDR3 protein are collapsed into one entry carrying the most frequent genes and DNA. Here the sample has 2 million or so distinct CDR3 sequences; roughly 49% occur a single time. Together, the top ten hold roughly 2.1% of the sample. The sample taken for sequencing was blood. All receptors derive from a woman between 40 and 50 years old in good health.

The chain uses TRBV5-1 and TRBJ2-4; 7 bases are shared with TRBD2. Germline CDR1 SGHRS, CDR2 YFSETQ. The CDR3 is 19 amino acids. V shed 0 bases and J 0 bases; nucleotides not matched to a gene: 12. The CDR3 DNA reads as TGCGCCAGCAGCTTGGCCCCCAGGCGGCGGGAGCTAGCCAAAAACATTCAGTACTTC. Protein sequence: CASSLAPRRRELAKNIQYF.

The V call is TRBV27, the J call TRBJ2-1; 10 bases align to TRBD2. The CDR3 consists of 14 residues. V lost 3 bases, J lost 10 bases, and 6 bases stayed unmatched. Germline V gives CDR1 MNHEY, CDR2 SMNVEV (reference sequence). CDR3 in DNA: TGTGCCAGCAGTTTGGGACTAGCGTCGACGGAGCAGTTCTTC. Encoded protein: CASSLGLASTEQFF.

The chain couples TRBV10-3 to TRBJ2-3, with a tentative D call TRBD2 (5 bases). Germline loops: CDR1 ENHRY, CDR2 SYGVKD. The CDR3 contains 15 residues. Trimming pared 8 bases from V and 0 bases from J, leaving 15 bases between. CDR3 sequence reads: CAIRVEGGSTDTQYF. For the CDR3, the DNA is TGTGCCATCCGTGTCGAGGGCGGGAGCACAGATACGCAGTATTTT.

CDR3 bases: TGTGCCATCAGTGAGGGGGACGACTCCTACGAGCAGTTCTTC. This translates into CAISEGDDSYEQFF. The genes are TRBV10-3 and TRBJ2-1; D tentatively reads TRBD1 or TRBD2 (5 bases each). There are 14 residues in the CDR3. Looked up from germline, CDR1 is ENHRY and CDR2 is SYGVKD. Between the trimmed V and J ends, which lost 2 bases and 10 bases, there was a span of 15 bases.

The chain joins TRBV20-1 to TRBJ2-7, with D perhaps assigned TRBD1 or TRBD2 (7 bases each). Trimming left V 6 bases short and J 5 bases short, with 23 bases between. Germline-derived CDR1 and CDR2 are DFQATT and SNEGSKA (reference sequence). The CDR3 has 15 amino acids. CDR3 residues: CSAPRGGLLPNEQYF. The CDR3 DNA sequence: TGCAGTGCCCCCAGGGGGGGGTTACTACCTAACGAGCAGTACTTC.

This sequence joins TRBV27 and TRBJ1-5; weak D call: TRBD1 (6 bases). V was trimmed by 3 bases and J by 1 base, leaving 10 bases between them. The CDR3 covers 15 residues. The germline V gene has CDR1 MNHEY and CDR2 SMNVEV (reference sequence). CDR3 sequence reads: CASSFSQGSNQPQHF. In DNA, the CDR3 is TGTGCCAGCAGTTTTTCGCAGGGGAGCAATCAGCCCCAGCATTTT.